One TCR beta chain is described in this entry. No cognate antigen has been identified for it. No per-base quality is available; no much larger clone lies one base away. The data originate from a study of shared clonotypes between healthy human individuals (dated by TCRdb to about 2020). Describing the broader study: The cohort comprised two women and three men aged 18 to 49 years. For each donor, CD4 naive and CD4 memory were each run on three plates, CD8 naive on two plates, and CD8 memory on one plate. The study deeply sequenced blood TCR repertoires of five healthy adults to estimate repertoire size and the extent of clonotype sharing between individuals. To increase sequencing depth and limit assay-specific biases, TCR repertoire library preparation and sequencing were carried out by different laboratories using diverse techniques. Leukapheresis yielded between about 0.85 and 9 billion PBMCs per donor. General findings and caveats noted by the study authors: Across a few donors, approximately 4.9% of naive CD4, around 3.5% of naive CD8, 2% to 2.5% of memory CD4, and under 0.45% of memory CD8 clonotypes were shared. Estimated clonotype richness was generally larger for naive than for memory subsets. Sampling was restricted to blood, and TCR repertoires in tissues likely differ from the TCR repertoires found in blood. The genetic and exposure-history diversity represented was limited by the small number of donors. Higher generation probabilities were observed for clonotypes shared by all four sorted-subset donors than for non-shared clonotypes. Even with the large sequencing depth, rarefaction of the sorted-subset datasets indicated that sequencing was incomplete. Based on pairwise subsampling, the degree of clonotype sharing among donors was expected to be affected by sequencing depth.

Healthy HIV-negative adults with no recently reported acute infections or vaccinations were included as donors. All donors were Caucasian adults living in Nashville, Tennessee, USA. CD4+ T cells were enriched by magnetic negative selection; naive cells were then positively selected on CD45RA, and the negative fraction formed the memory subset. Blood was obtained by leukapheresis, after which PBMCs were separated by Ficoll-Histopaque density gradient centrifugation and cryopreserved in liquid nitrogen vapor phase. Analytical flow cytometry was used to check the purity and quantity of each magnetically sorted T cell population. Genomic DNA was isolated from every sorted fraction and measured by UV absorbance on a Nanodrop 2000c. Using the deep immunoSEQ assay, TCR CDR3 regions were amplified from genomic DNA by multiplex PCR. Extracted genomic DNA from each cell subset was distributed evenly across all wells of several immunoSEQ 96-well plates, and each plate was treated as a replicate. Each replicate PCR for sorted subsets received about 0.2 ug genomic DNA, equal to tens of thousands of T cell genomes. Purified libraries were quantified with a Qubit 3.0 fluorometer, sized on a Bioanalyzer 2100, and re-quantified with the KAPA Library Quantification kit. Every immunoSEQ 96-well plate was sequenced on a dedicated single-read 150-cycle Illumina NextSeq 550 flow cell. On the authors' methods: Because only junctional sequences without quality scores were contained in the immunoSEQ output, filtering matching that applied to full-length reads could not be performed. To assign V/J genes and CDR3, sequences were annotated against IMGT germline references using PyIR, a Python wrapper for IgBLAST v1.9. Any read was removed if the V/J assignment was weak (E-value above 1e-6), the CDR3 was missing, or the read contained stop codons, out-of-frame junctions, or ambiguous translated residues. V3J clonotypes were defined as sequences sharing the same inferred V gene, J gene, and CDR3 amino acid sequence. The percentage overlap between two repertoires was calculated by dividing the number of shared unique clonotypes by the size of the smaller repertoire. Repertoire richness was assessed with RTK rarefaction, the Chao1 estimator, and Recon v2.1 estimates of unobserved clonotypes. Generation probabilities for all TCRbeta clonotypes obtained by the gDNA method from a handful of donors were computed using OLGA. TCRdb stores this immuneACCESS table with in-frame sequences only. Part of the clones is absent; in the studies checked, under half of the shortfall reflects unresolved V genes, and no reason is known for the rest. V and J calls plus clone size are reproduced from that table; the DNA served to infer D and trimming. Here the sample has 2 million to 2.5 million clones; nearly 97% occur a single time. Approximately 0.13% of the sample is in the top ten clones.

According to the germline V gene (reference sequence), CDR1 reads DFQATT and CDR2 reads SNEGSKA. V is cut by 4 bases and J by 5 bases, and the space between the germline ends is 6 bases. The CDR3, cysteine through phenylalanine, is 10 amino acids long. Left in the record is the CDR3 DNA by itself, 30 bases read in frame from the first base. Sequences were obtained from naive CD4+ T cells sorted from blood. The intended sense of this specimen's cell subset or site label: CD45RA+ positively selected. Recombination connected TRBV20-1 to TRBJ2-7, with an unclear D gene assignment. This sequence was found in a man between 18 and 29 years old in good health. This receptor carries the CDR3 CSATPHEQYF. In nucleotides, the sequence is TGCAGTGCTACTCCCCACGAGCAGTACTTC.